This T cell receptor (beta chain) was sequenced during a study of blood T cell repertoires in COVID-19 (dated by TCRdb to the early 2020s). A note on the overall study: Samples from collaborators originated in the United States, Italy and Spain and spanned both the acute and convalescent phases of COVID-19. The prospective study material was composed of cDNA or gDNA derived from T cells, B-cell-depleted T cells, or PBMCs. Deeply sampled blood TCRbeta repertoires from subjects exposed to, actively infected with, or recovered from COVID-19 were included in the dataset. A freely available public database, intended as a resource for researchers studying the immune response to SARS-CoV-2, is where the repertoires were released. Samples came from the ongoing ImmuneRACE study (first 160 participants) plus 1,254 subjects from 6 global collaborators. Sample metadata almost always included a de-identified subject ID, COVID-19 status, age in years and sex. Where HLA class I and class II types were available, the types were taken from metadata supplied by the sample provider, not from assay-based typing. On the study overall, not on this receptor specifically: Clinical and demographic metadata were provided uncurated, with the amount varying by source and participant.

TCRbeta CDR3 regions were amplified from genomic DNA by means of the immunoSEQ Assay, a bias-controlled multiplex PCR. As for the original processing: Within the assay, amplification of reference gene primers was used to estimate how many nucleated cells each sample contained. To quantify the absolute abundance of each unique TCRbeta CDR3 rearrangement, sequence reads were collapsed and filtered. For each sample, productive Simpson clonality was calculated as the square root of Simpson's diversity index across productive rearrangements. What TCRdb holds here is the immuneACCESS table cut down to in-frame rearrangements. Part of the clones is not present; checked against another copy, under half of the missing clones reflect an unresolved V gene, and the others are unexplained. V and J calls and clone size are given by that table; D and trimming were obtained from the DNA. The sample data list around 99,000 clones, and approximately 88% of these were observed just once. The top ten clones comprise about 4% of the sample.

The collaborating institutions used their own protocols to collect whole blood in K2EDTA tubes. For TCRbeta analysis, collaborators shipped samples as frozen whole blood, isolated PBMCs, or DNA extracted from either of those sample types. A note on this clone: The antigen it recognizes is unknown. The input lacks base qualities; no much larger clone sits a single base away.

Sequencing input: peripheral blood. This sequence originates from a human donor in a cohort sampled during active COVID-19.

The CDR3 in this case is CASSVGTPENTEAFF. The DNA reads as follows: TGCGCCAGCAGCGTCGGGACTCCCGAAAACACTGAAGCTTTCTTT. The chain is encoded by TRBV5-1 joined to TRBJ1-1; a weak D assignment points to TRBD1 (5 bases agree). The germline V gene sets CDR1 to SGHRS and CDR2 to YFSETQ. V is reduced by 4 bases and J by 2 bases, leaving a spacing of 15 bases between them. The CDR3 spans 15 residues, from the cysteine through the phenylalanine. Just CDR3 DNA is preserved here, 45 bases in frame from base 1.